This TCR beta chain was identified during a study of Graves' ophthalmopathy and Graves' hyperthyroidism. The table lists this clonotype with many counts. The CDR3 covers 15 residues. V lost 6 bases and J 0 bases, leaving 12 bases between the germline ends. Germline lookup yields CDR1 MNHNS and CDR2 SASEGT. RNA transcripts served as template for amplifying TCR beta CDR3 sequences. HTBI-primed RT-PCR formed the first round, and a multiplex PCR formed the second. Using its own MiXCR run on the multiplex PCR reads, TCRdb lists one record per CDR3 protein. The table records approximately 460,000 distinct CDR3 sequences, about an eighth of them present only once.

This clonotype originated in a woman aged 25 to 45 with Graves' ophthalmopathy. The source material was blood. The V gene is TRBV6-1, the J gene TRBJ1-3, with D possibly TRBD1 on 6 matching bases. DNA for the CDR3: TGTGCCAGCAGGAATACAGGGTTCTCTGGAAACACCATATATTTT. Protein product: CASRNTGFSGNTIYF.